The rows below give T cell receptor beta chains drawn from one sample of a study of Graves' ophthalmopathy and Graves' hyperthyroidism. Each CDR3 protein gets one entry after TCRdb re-called the multiplex PCR reads with MiXCR. The sample includes roughly 60,000 distinct CDR3 sequences, 45% to 55% of them seen just once. The sample consisted of peripheral blood. These TCRs come from an adult woman with Graves' ophthalmopathy. CDR3s include the opening cysteine and the closing phenylalanine or tryptophan. The order of the fields is clone size, D gene, V gene, J gene, CDR3 protein, CDR3 DNA. The D gene is left open where the match is weak. The size field is filled for only some rows; it gives once, few, many or a size class.

>many|NA|TRBV6-5|TRBJ2-4
CASSYRSENIQYF
TGTGCCAGCAGTTATAGGTCAGAAAACATTCAGTACTTC
>NA|NA|TRBV4-3|TRBJ1-2
CASSPGMDYGYTF
TGCGCCAGCAGCCCGGGCATGGACTATGGCTACACCTTC
>many|NA|TRBV9|TRBJ2-1
CASSVADNSYNEQFF
TGTGCCAGCAGCGTAGCGGACAACTCCTACAATGAGCAGTTCTTC
>few|TRBD2|TRBV4-1|TRBJ2-7
CASSQDSGSYEQYF
TGTGCCAGCAGCCAAGATAGCGGGAGCTACGAGCAGTACTTC
>NA|NA|TRBV2|TRBJ1-1
CASSWGRAEAFF
TGTGCCAGCAGCTGGGGGAGGGCTGAAGCTTTCTTT
>many|NA|TRBV5-1|TRBJ2-3
CASSSAGPTPDTQYF
TGCGCCAGCAGCTCGGCGGGACCTACGCCAGATACGCAGTATTTT
>once|TRBD2|TRBV7-2|TRBJ2-7
CASSSGTSGSLYEQYF
TGTGCCAGCAGTTCCGGGACTAGCGGGAGTCTTTACGAGCAGTACTTC
>NA|TRBD2|TRBV14|TRBJ2-5
CASSHQKGLAGGRETQYF
TGTGCCAGCAGCCACCAAAAGGGACTAGCGGGAGGTAGGGAGACCCAGTACTTC
>many|TRBD2|TRBV6-1|TRBJ2-7
CASYLREGRSYEQYF
TGTGCCAGCTATCTGCGGGAGGGAAGGTCCTACGAGCAGTACTTC
>NA|TRBD1|TRBV20-1|TRBJ1-5
CSAWTGSWPQHF
TGCAGTGCCTGGACAGGGTCTTGGCCCCAGCATTTT
>medium-sized|NA|TRBV7-9|TRBJ2-7
CASSLPDGSSYEQYF
TGTGCCAGCAGCTTACCCGACGGGAGCTCCTACGAGCAGTACTTC
>NA|TRBD2|TRBV7-2|TRBJ2-3
CTSSLGGGGRATDTQYF
TGTACCAGCAGCTTAGGAGGCGGCGGGAGGGCAACAGATACGCAGTATTTT
>many|NA|TRBV28|TRBJ2-7
CASSLIQAASYEQYF
TGTGCCAGCAGTTTGATCCAAGCTGCCTCCTACGAGCAGTACTTC
>many|NA|TRBV4-1|TRBJ2-7
CASSQDEAGSLYEQYF
TGCGCCAGCAGCCAAGATGAAGCCGGGAGTTTGTACGAGCAGTACTTC
>NA|NA|TRBV20-1|TRBJ2-6
CSAAGLCSGANVLTF
TGCAGTGCGGCCGGGCTGTGCTCTGGGGCCAACGTCCTGACTTTC
>many|TRBD1|TRBV5-6|TRBJ1-4
CASSLVGRGNEKLFF
TGTGCCAGCAGCTTGGTAGGCAGGGGGAATGAAAAACTGTTTTTT
>once|NA|TRBV5-4|TRBJ1-3
CAGSSGRTNSGNTIYF
TGTGCCGGCAGCTCTGGACGCACCAACTCTGGAAACACCATATATTTT
>NA|TRBD1|TRBV20-1|TRBJ1-2
CSARGAGTGGPNGYTF
TGCAGTGCTAGGGGAGCCGGGACAGGGGGCCCTAACGGCTACACCTTC
>many|NA|TRBV2|TRBJ1-2
CASSSLGPDYGYTF
TGTGCCAGCAGTTCGCTCGGACCGGACTATGGCTACACCTTC
>NA|TRBD2|TRBV20-1|TRBJ2-3
CSARGLADLTDTQYF
TGCAGTGCTAGAGGACTAGCGGACTTGACAGATACGCAGTATTTT
>NA|TRBD1|TRBV11-2|TRBJ2-1
CTSSFVPTGDERFF
TGTACCAGCAGTTTTGTCCCCACAGGGGATGAGCGGTTCTTT
>NA|NA|TRBV9|TRBJ2-2
CASSVGQYVDTGELFF
TGTGCCAGCAGCGTAGGACAGTATGTGGACACCGGGGAGCTGTTTTTT
>NA|NA|TRBV7-3|TRBJ1-5
CASSLAGGTYEHF
TGTGCCAGCAGCTTGGCGGGAGGGACCTACGAGCATTTT
>NA|TRBD1|TRBV19|TRBJ1-1
CASIQGTGEAFF
TGTGCCAGTATCCAAGGGACAGGGGAAGCTTTCTTT
>NA|NA|TRBV20-1|TRBJ2-7
CRARGSFNEQYF
TGCAGGGCTAGGGGGAGTTTCAACGAGCAGTACTTC
>NA|NA|TRBV29-1|TRBJ2-2
CSVEDGILTGELFF
TGCAGCGTTGAAGACGGAATATTAACCGGGGAGCTGTTTTTT
>many|TRBD1|TRBV9|TRBJ2-2
CASGLQGAGGELFF
TGTGCCAGCGGCCTCCAGGGGGCCGGCGGGGAGCTGTTTTTT
>NA|TRBD2|TRBV10-3|TRBJ2-5
CAISDSGASETQYF
TGTGCCATCAGTGATAGCGGGGCCTCGGAGACCCAGTACTTC
>many|TRBD2|TRBV9|TRBJ2-7
CASSVSGSPDYEQYF
TGTGCCAGCAGCGTAAGCGGGAGTCCGGACTACGAGCAGTACTTC
>many|TRBD2|TRBV6-2/TRBV6-3|TRBJ2-1
CASSYVSSGVDNEQFF
TGTGCCAGCAGTTACGTGTCTAGCGGGGTGGACAATGAGCAGTTCTTC
>many|TRBD1|TRBV20-1|TRBJ1-1
CSASRYFGGQGNTEAFF
TGCAGTGCTAGTAGGTACTTTGGGGGACAGGGGAACACTGAAGCTTTCTTT
>NA|TRBD2|TRBV5-1|TRBJ2-2
CASSLSGRSPGAGLFF
TGCGCCAGCAGCCTAAGCGGGAGAAGCCCGGGGGCAGGGCTGTTTTTT
>NA|NA|TRBV24-1|TRBJ2-1
CAVKSGSSYNEQFF
TGTGCCGTTAAATCCGGGAGCTCCTACAATGAGCAGTTCTTC
>NA|TRBD1|TRBV19|TRBJ1-5
CASTRGGTGKHSNQPQHF
TGTGCCAGTACCCGTGGTGGGACAGGGAAACATAGCAATCAGCCCCAGCATTTT
>many|NA|TRBV5-8|TRBJ2-5
CASSHGARATQYF
TGTGCCAGCAGCCACGGGGCTAGGGCGACCCAGTACTTC
>NA|NA|TRBV6-4|TRBJ1-2
CASSEGAEGYTF
TGTGCCAGCAGTGAGGGAGCGGAGGGCTACACCTTC
>NA|TRBD1|TRBV5-5|TRBJ2-1
CASSSPPGTGLTDTQFF
TGTGCCAGCAGCTCCCCCCCCGGGACAGGGCTCACAGATACGCAGTTCTTC
>many|NA|TRBV19|TRBJ2-3
CASKAAHSTDTQYF
TGTGCCAGTAAGGCAGCTCATAGCACAGATACGCAGTATTTT
>once|TRBD1|TRBV20-1|TRBJ2-7
CSAYYRDRYEQYF
TGCAGTGCGTATTACCGGGACAGATACGAGCAGTACTTC
>NA|TRBD1|TRBV7-9|TRBJ2-7
CASSLSGQGIYEQYF
TGTGCCAGCAGCTTATCGGGACAGGGAATCTACGAGCAGTACTTC
>NA|TRBD2|TRBV2|TRBJ2-3
CASRPGLAGAGDTQYF
TGTGCCAGCAGGCCGGGACTAGCGGGAGCGGGAGATACGCAGTATTTT
>NA|NA|TRBV7-8|TRBJ1-1
CASSYTRVGTEAFF
TGTGCCAGCAGCTACACAAGGGTGGGCACTGAAGCTTTCTTT
>once|NA|TRBV7-2|TRBJ2-5
CASRPGQAGETQYF
TGTGCCAGCAGACCGGGACAAGCGGGCGAGACCCAGTACTTC
>NA|TRBD1|TRBV27|TRBJ1-1
CASSAKGGHTEAFF
TGTGCCAGCAGTGCCAAAGGGGGCCACACTGAAGCTTTCTTT
>medium-sized|TRBD1|TRBV25-1|TRBJ1-2
CASSEPTGGNYGYTF
TGTGCCAGCAGTGAACCGACAGGGGGGAACTATGGCTACACCTTC
>NA|NA|TRBV10-1|TRBJ1-5
CASSEPQHF
TGTGCCAGCAGTGAGCCCCAGCATTTT
>many|TRBD1|TRBV5-1|TRBJ1-3
CASRSTGGTGNTIYF
TGCGCCAGCAGGTCAACAGGGGGCACAGGAAACACCATATATTTT
>many|TRBD2|TRBV28|TRBJ2-7
CASSQTGPGLAYEQYF
TGTGCCAGCAGCCAAACAGGCCCCGGACTAGCCTACGAGCAGTACTTC
>many|TRBD2|TRBV6-5|TRBJ2-1
CASSSRPPGLGTANEQFF
TGTGCCAGCAGTTCACGGCCCCCGGGACTAGGGACCGCAAATGAGCAGTTCTTC
>NA|TRBD2|TRBV25-1|TRBJ2-3
CASSEEGASGRTQYF
TGTGCCAGCAGTGAAGAAGGTGCTAGCGGGAGAACGCAGTATTTT